The next 8 T cell receptor beta chains were all read from a single sample in a study of blood T cell repertoires in COVID-19. TCRdb's copy holds only in-frame clones and misses some; the assay was immunoSEQ multiplex PCR. The sample has 350,000 or so clones; approximately 91% are singletons. The material sequenced was PBMCs or T cells enriched from blood (not recorded which). These receptors originate from a woman aged 25 to 39 who had been exposed to COVID-19.

The chain uses TRBV23-1 and TRBJ2-1; a weak D match, TRBD2 (5 bases). TRBV23-1 is filed as an ORF, its function uncertain. Trimming cost V 4 bases and J 4 bases, with 14 bases left between them. This CDR3 is 15 amino acids long. The CDR3 is CASSRTDFMYNEQFF. The CDR3 DNA is TGCGCCAGCAGTCGAACGGACTTTATGTACAATGAGCAGTTCTTC.

This CDR3 reads CASSQAIAGVSYEQYF. The CDR3 DNA follows: TGCGCCAGCAGCCAAGCAATAGCGGGAGTCTCCTACGAGCAGTACTTC. The chain couples TRBV4-1 to TRBJ2-7; 9 bases line up with TRBD2. After removal of 1 base from V and 0 bases from J, the junction contained 4 bases not matched to a gene. This CDR3 comprises 16 residues. The germline CDR1 and CDR2 sequences are MGHRA and YSYEKL.

The genes are TRBV7-9 and TRBJ1-3; tentatively, D is TRBD1 (6 bases). V gave up 5 bases and J gave up 4 bases, with 18 bases separating them. The CDR3 is 16 residues long. Per the germline V gene, CDR1 is SEHNR and CDR2 is FQNEAQ (reference sequence). CDR3 DNA sequence: TGTGCCAGCAGCCTAGACGCAGGGGCAACAGGAAACACCATATATTTT. It specifies CASSLDAGATGNTIYF.

V gene TRBV19 combines with J gene TRBJ2-7; D is uncertain. Germline loops: CDR1 LNHDA, CDR2 SQIVND (reference sequence). Trimming removed 4 bases at V and 7 bases at J, with 14 bases between. This CDR3 region has 13 residues. The CDR3 sequence is CASSNRPDGEQYF. DNA of the CDR3: TGTGCCAGTAGTAATCGTCCAGACGGGGAGCAGTACTTC. Together with reference TRBV19 and TRBJ2-7, the CDR3 gives the full variable domain: DGGITQSPKYLFRKEGQNVTLSCEQNLNHDAMYWYRQDPGQGLRLIYYSQIVNDFQKGDIAEGYSVSREKKESFPLTVTSAQKNPTAFYLCASSNRPDGEQYFGPGTRLTVT.

The chain carries TRBV19 and TRBJ2-7; no clear D. This CDR3 contains 14 residues. Germline V gene data show CDR1 as LNHDA and CDR2 as SQIVND (reference sequence). V was cut by 6 bases and J by 1 base, with 13 bases left in between. The CDR3 nucleotides are TGTGCCAGTAGCCCCCGTCGAGAGTCCTACGAGCAGTACTTC. It yields the protein CASSPRRESYEQYF.

This rearrangement joins TRBV23-1 to TRBJ2-7; TRBD2 matches 10 bases. TRBV23-1 is given ORF status, its function remaining uncertain. The CDR3 has 21 residues. The junction had 21 bases not matched to a gene; V was cut back by 0 bases and J by 4 bases. The CDR3 nucleotides are TGCGCCAGCAGTCAATCGGATATGGGACTAGCGCCAAAAGAGCAGGGTTACGAGCAGTACTTC. Encoded protein: CASSQSDMGLAPKEQGYEQYF.

The chain combines TRBV5-1 with TRBJ2-7; TRBD2 matches at 8 bases. The CDR3 is made up of 13 amino acids. Per germline, CDR1 SGHRS and CDR2 YFSETQ. Germline trimming cut 4 bases from V and 6 bases from J; bases unmatched to any gene: 6. The CDR3 reads CASSLGRVGEQYF. DNA of the CDR3: TGCGCCAGCAGCCTCGGGAGGGTGGGCGAGCAGTACTTC.

This chain connects TRBV3-1 (or the pseudogene TRBV3-2) to TRBJ2-7, with 8 bases lining up with TRBD1. This CDR3 comprises 14 residues. Germline assignment: CDR1 LGHDT and CDR2 YNNKEL (reference sequence). V gave up 4 bases and J gave up 2 bases; unmatched junction bases: 4. CDR3 protein: CASSLGQATYEQYF. CDR3 nucleotide sequence: TGTGCCAGCAGCCTGGGACAGGCGACCTACGAGCAGTACTTC.